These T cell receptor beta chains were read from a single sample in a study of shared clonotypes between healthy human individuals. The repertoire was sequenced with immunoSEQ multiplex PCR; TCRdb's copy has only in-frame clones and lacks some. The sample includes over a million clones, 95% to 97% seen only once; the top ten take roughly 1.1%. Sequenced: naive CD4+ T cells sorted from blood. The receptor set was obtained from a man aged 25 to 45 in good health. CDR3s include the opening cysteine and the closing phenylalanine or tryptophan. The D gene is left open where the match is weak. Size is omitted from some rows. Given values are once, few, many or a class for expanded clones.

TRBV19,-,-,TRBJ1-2,TGTGCCAGTTCTGATGAGGGCGGGGACTATGGCTACACCTTC,CASSDEGGDYGYTF
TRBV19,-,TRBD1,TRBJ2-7,TGTGCCAGTAGTGCTTGGGGACAGGAGGTAGACTACGAGCAGTACTTC,CASSAWGQEVDYEQYF
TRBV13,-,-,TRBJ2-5,TGTGCCAGCAGCTTCGCCCAGGGACAAGAGACCCAGTACTTC,CASSFAQGQETQYF
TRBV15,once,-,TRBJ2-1,TGTGCCACCAGGAGCTACAATGAGCAGTTCTTC,CATRSYNEQFF
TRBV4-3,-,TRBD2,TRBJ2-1,TGCGCCAGCAGCCAAGAGGGAGCGGGAGTAAGAGAGCAGTTCTTC,CASSQEGAGVREQFF
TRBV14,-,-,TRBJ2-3,TGTGCCAGCAGCCAAGTCTTCGGACAGAAGCCTAGCACAGATACGCAGTATTTT,CASSQVFGQKPSTDTQYF
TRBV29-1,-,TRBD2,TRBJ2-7,TGCAGCGTTAAGGCGGGAGTCTACGAGCAGTACTTC,CSVKAGVYEQYF
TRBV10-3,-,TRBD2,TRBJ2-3,TGTGCCATCGCGAGTTTTACTAGCGGGAGCACAGATACGCAGTATTTT,CAIASFTSGSTDTQYF
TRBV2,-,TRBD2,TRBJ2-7,TGTGCCAGCAGTGGAGCGGGAGTTGCGGCCGAGCAGTACTTC,CASSGAGVAAEQYF
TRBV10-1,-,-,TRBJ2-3,TGCGCCAGCAGCCGAGCGAAGAGCACAGATACGCAGTATTTT,CASSRAKSTDTQYF
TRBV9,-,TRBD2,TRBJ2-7,TGTGCCAGCAGCGTAGCCCCCCAGCGGGAGGCTTACGAGCAGTACTTC,CASSVAPQREAYEQYF
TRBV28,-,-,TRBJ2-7,TGTGCCAGCACCTCCCCTCTTTACGAGCAGTACTTC,CASTSPLYEQYF
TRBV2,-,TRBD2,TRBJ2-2,TGTGCCAGCATGGATAGCGGGAGTATCACCGGGGAGCTGTTTTTT,CASMDSGSITGELFF
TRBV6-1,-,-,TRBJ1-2,TGTGCCAGCAGTGAATCCGGAGCCTATGGCTACACCTTC,CASSESGAYGYTF
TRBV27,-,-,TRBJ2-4,TGTGCCGCCGGGGATGTGACCAAAAACATTCAGTACTTC,CAAGDVTKNIQYF
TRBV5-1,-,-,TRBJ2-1,TGCGCCAGCAGCTTGGACAGGGTTGGTGAGCAGTTCTTC,CASSLDRVGEQFF
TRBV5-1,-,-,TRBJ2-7,TGCGCCAGCACCCCGGGACCCACCTACGAGCAGTACTTC,CASTPGPTYEQYF
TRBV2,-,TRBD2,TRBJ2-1,TGTGCCAGCGGGGGACTAGCGGGAGTGGTGTTCTTC,CASGGLAGVVFF
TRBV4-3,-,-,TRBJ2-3,TGCGCCAGCAGCCAAACGGGAGTTTACACAGATACGCAGTATTTT,CASSQTGVYTDTQYF
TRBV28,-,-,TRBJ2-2,TGTGCCAGCAGTTTTTCCGAGGTCACCGGGGAGCTGTTTTTT,CASSFSEVTGELFF
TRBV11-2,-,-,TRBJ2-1,TGTGCCAGCACCCTAGGGGGTAATGAGCAGTTCTTC,CASTLGGNEQFF
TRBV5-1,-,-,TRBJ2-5,TGCGCCAGCAGTCGGAGGGGACCTCAAGAGACCCAGTACTTC,CASSRRGPQETQYF
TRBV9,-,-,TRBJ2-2,TGTGCCAGCACCGATACAGGGGGAGGGGCCGGGGAGCTGTTTTTT,CASTDTGGGAGELFF
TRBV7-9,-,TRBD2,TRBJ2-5,TGTGCCAGCAGCTTAGCGTCGGGGGGACAAGAGACCCAGTACTTC,CASSLASGGQETQYF
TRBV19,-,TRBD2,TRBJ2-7,TGTGCCAGTAGTGTAGGCGGGAGCTCCTACGAGCAGTACTTC,CASSVGGSSYEQYF
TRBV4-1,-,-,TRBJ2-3,TGCGCCAGCAGCCAAGACCGACAAGATACGCAGTATTTT,CASSQDRQDTQYF
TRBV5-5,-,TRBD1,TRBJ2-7,TGTGCCAGCAGCCCGTGGACAGGGGCAACCTACGAGCAGTACTTC,CASSPWTGATYEQYF
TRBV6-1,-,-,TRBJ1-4,TGTGCCAGCAGTGGGGCCCCAAATAGGAAAGAAAAACTGTTTTTT,CASSGAPNRKEKLFF
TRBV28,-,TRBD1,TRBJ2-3,TGTGCCAGCAGTCCCTCCGGGACAGGGATCACAGATACGCAGTATTTT,CASSPSGTGITDTQYF
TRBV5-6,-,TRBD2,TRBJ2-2,TGTGCCAGCAGCTTGTTCCAGCGGGAACCCGGGGAGCTGTTTTTT,CASSLFQREPGELFF
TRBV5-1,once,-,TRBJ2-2,TGCGCCAGCAACTTACAGGGCACATCCGGGGAGCTGTTTTTT,CASNLQGTSGELFF
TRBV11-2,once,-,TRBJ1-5,TGTGCCAGCAGCTTCGGGGGTACTAATCAGCCCCAGCATTTT,CASSFGGTNQPQHF
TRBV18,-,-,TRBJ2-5,TGTGCCAGCTCACCAGGGGTTAGGGAGACCCAGTACTTC,CASSPGVRETQYF
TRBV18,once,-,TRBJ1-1,TGTGCCAGCTCACCGGTGACAGCCCCGAACACTGAAGCTTTCTTT,CASSPVTAPNTEAFF
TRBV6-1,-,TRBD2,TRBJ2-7,TGTGCCAGCAGTGTTGCTAGCGGGAACTACGAGCAGTACTTC,CASSVASGNYEQYF
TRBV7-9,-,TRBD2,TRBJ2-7,TGTGCCAGCAGCCGTGGGGGACTAGCGGGACAACTGGCCGAGCAGTACTTC,CASSRGGLAGQLAEQYF
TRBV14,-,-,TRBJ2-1,TGTGCCAGCTCGGCGGGCACCTACAATGAGCAGTTCTTC,CASSAGTYNEQFF
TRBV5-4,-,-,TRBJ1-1,TGTGCCAGCAGCGTTGACAGTATAACCACTGAAGCTTTCTTT,CASSVDSITTEAFF
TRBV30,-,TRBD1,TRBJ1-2,TGTGCCTGGAGTAAAAACAACAGGGGGCGAGGCTATGGCTACACCTTC,CAWSKNNRGRGYGYTF
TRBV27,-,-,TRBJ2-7,TGTGCCAGCAGTTATTCAGGGTACTCCTACGAGCAGTACTTC,CASSYSGYSYEQYF
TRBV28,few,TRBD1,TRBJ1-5,TGTGCCAGCAGTTTTCGAGGGGGCTTCCAGCCCCAGCATTTT,CASSFRGGFQPQHF
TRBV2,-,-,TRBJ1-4,TGTGCCAGCAGTGCATCAGGGAATGAAAAACTGTTTTTT,CASSASGNEKLFF
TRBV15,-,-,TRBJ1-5,TGTGCCACCAGCAGAGTTTTAGGGGATCAGCCCCAGCATTTT,CATSRVLGDQPQHF
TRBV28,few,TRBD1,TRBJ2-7,TGTGCCAGCAGAGGGACAGGGTTGTACGAGCAGTACTTC,CASRGTGLYEQYF
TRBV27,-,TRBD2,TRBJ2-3,TGTGCCAGCAGTCCGACTAGCGGTAGGGGAGATACGCAGTATTTT,CASSPTSGRGDTQYF
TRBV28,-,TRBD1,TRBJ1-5,TGTGCCAGCAGTCTCATACAGGGGGCTCAGCCCCAGCATTTT,CASSLIQGAQPQHF
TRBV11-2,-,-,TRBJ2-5,TGTGCCAGCAGCTTGGCCGGGGCGCAAGAGACCCAGTACTTC,CASSLAGAQETQYF
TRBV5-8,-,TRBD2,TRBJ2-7,TGTGCCAGCAGCTTGGAGGCGGGAGGGCCGTGGGAGCAGTACTTC,CASSLEAGGPWEQYF
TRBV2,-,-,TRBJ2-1,TGTGCCACCAACCTTTACAATGAGCAGTTCTTC,CATNLYNEQFF
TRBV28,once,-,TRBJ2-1,TGTGCCAGCAGCTTAGGGGGAAGAGGGTCCTACAATGAGCAGTTCTTC,CASSLGGRGSYNEQFF
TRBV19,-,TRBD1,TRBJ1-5,TGTGCCAGTAGTACGACAGGGGGCGTCAATCAGCCCCAGCATTTT,CASSTTGGVNQPQHF
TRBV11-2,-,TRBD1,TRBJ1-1,TGTGCCAGCAGCTTAGGGAGTTTTTGGGACAGGGGCCCAAACACTGAAGCTTTCTTT,CASSLGSFWDRGPNTEAFF
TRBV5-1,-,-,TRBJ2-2,TGCGCCAGCAGCGTCCCCGGGACGGTTACCGGGGAGCTGTTTTTT,CASSVPGTVTGELFF
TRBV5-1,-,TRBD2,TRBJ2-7,TGCGCCAGCAGCAGGGGACTAGCGGGAGGAATCTACGAGCAGTACTTC,CASSRGLAGGIYEQYF
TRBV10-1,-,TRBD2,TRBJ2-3,TGCGCCACCTCTCCGGGACTAGCGGACACAGATACGCAGTATTTT,CATSPGLADTDTQYF